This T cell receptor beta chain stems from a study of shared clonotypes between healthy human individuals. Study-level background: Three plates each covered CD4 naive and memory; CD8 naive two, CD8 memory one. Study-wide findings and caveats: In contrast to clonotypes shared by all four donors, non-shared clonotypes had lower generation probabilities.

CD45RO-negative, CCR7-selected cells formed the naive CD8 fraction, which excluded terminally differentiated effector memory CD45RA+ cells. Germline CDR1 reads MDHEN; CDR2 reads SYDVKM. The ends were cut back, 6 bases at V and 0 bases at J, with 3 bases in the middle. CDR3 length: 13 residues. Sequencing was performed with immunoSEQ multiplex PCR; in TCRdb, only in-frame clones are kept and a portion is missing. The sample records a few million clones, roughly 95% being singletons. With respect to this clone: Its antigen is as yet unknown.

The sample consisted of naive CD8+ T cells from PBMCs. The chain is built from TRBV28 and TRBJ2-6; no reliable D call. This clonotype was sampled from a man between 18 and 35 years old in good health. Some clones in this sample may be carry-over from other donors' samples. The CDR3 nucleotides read TGTGCCAGCAGGGGCTCTGGGGCCAACGTCCTGACTTTC. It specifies CASRGSGANVLTF.